This TCR beta chain was profiled in a study of blood T cell repertoires in COVID-19. Overall study context: From the United States, Italy and Spain came samples of acute and convalescent COVID-19. PBMCs, B-cell-depleted T cells, or T cells were the source of the cDNA or gDNA that made up the material.

Libraries were prepared by immunoSEQ multiplex PCR; TCRdb keeps only in-frame clonotypes and omits some of them. The sample holds more than 55,000 clones, approximately 90% seen once. V shed 6 bases and J 6 bases; nucleotides not matched to a gene: 22. This CDR3 contains 18 residues. The TCR originated in a human donor with active COVID-19. The donor label of this sample is uncertain. The sample comprised peripheral blood. This chain connects TRBV23-1 to TRBJ2-7, with TRBD1 identical over 8 bases. TRBV23-1 is classed as an ORF, of uncertain function. CDR3 loop: CASSQTGYLGQGAREQYF. For the CDR3, the DNA is TGCGCCAGCAGCCAAACCGGCTATCTCGGGCAGGGGGCTCGCGAGCAGTACTTC.